This T cell receptor (beta chain) was identified in a study of CD8+CD57+ T cells in acquired aplastic anemia. Looking at the study overall: Recorded DNA amounts for sorted CD4+ and CD8+ cells had an average of approximately 3 ug. Mean read depth for CD4+ cells from healthy donors was around 11 million.

Points from the study as a whole: Between patients and controls, some 31 CD8+ CDR3 sequences were found in common. With respect to CD8+ Simpson's diversity, patients and controls did not differ significantly.

The TCR beta profiling, which covered VDJ combination and CDR3 sequence, was carried out using genomic DNA as the template. Using its own MiXCR run on the reads, TCRdb lists one record per CDR3 protein. The data show about 130,000 distinct CDR3 sequences, with around 48% seen just once and 2% to 3% held by the top ten. This CDR3 region has 13 residues. Germline V gives CDR1 SGHTA, CDR2 FQGTGA. Deletions cut 5 bases from V and 4 bases from J, with 10 bases between. About this clonotype: Its target is not known.

The chain employs TRBV7-3 and TRBJ2-3; D is possibly TRBD2 (7 bases). The sample taken for sequencing was sorted CD4+, CD8+, or CD8+CD57+ T cells (not recorded which) from PBMCs. This TCR was recovered from a human donor in good health, serving as a control. The CDR3 spells CASSRGGSDTQYF. The CDR3 nucleotides read TGTGCCAGCAGCAGGGGGGGTTCAGATACGCAGTATTTT.